This record concerns one TCR beta chain sequence. This CDR3 is also generated by other DNA sequences in the sample. Libraries were prepared by immunoSEQ multiplex PCR; TCRdb keeps only in-frame clonotypes and omits some of them. The data show just over 35,000 clones, around nine tenths seen once. The data originate from a study of monozygotic twins with cystic fibrosis. V lost 2 bases to trimming and J lost 5 bases, with 12 bases between them. CDR1 is MNHEY, CDR2 SVGAGI, per germline. This CDR3 comprises 14 residues. Sequencing was carried out using blood. This clonotype originated in a boy aged 2 to 10 with cystic fibrosis. The chain recombines TRBV6-5 with TRBJ1-1; D might be TRBD1 (5 bases). The CDR3 spells CASSYGGADTEAFF. Here the CDR3 DNA reads TGTGCCAGCAGTTACGGGGGAGCGGATACTGAAGCTTTCTTT.